The rows below give T cell receptor beta chains drawn from one sample of a study of cytomegalovirus exposure and HLA in healthy donors. Libraries were prepared by immunoSEQ multiplex PCR; TCRdb keeps only in-frame clonotypes and omits some of them. The table lists 150,000 to 200,000 clones, approximately 67% of them singletons. The sequenced material came from PBMCs. The receptor set was obtained from a man aged 35 to 55 in good health and CMV-seronegative. The conserved cysteine and the conserved F or W are not part of the CDR3 here. Clone size, where shown, is once, few, many, or a class for clones that have expanded.

>TRBV18|12|.
ASSSGGWNTEAF
>TRBV4-1|14|.
ASSSPPRGFGNTIY
>TRBV14|12|.
ASSPSPREDTQY
>TRBV28|12|once
ASSLGGTYNEQF
>TRBV13|14|few
ASEGTSGSIHNEQF
>TRBV18|13|.
ASTTSGKYTGELF
>TRBV7-8|11|.
ASAPGGQETQY
>TRBV19|11|.
ASSTRDTGELF
>TRBV7-8|13|.
ASSLKGQYNSPLH
>TRBV28|14|.
ASSHRDRVQNTEAF
>TRBV29-1|13|.
SVEGWGLNTYEQY
>TRBV6-5|13|.
ASSYEAGDQETQY
>TRBV28|12|.
ASSERGGVNTQY
>TRBV7-3|11|few
ASSLTREETQY
>TRBV7-2|15|.
ASSLRTGTRQTGELF
>TRBV10-3|11|.
ATCGDNGPEQY
>TRBV6-1|12|few
ASKTGTVDEKLF
>TRBV28|11|.
ASSSRWPYEQY
>TRBV11-2|12|once
ASSPGRLVGELF
>TRBV21-1|15|.
ASSPRGTSGSLETQY
>TRBV10-3|13|few
AISEVGGPVYGYT
>TRBV30|11|few
AWSEDYRGEQF
>TRBV29-1|11|.
SVSRAIGQPQH
>TRBV7-2|13|.
ASSLWSGRNNEQF
>TRBV5-1|13|.
ASIPVQGSYNEQF
>TRBV12-5|11|.
ASGASGGNEQF
>TRBV30|11|.
AWRATGSYEQY
>TRBV11-3|12|.
ASSSGQGRFEQF
>TRBV4-1|13|few
ASSQGLAEPYEQY
>TRBV9|12|once
ASSVASSTDTQY
>TRBV9|15|.
ASSVGGGGLGTYEQY
>TRBV5-1|12|.
ASSLLKRGYEQY
>TRBV11-3|15|.
ASSLGKKAPTNEKLF
>TRBV2|12|.
ATHWGSNTGELF
>TRBV10-3|10|.
AISEFSRVQF
>TRBV5-6|12|few
ASSRTALFYEQY
>TRBV4-2|16|.
ASSQDGMIGLAGKEQY
>TRBV6-6|14|.
ASSSGTGIIAGELF
>TRBV28|12|.
ASTSGREFAEAF
>TRBV6-4|11|.
ASRLDREGTQY
>TRBV7-3|13|.
ASSLIIAGAREQF
>TRBV7-2|11|.
ASSLESLLGYT
>TRBV28|13|.
ASSTDRGQNQPQH
>TRBV29-1|11|.
SVSKGMNTEAF
>TRBV4-3|14|few
ASSLSGTSPLGEQF
>TRBV11-2|11|once
ASSSARGGTGG